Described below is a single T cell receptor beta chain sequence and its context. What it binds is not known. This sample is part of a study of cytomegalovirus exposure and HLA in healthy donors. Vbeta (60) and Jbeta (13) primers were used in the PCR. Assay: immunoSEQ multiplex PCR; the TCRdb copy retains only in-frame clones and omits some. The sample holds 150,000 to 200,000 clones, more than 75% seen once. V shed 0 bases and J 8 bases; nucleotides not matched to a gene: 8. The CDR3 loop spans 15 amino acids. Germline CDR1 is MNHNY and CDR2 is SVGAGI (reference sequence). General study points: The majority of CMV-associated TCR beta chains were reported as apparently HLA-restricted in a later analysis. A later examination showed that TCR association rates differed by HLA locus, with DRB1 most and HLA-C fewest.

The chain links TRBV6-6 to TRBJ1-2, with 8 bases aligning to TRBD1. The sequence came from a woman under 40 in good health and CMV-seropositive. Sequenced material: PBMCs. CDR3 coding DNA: TGTGCCAGCAGTTACTCGAACCAGGGGGCGCAGGGCTACACCTTC. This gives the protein CASSYSNQGAQGYTF.